These 12 T cell receptor beta chains share one sample of origin, sequenced in a study of cytomegalovirus exposure and HLA in healthy donors. This PCR relied on a set of 60 Vbeta primers and 13 Jbeta primers. The method was immunoSEQ multiplex PCR; TCRdb's version includes in-frame clones alone and lacks a portion of them. This table has fewer than 120,000 clones, more than 65% appearing once. What was sequenced was PBMCs. The source of these receptors is a man in his thirties or forties in good health and CMV-seropositive.

This sequence joins TRBV6-4 and TRBJ1-2; tentative D call: TRBD1 (5 bases). This CDR3 is 15 amino acids long. V was shortened by 5 bases and J by 6 bases, with 19 bases between the two germline ends. Per germline, CDR1 MRHNA and CDR2 SNTAGT. The CDR3 coding sequence is TGTGCCAGCAGTCCCACCATTAGGGGTTTGGATGGCTACACCTTC. It specifies CASSPTIRGLDGYTF.

This rearrangement joins TRBV5-4 to TRBJ2-1, with TRBD2 identical over 11 bases. The V gene end was trimmed by 9 bases and the J gene end by 5 bases; junction bases not matched to a gene: 7. Germline V gene sequence: CDR1 SGHNT, CDR2 YYREEE (reference sequence). This CDR3 contains 14 residues. This CDR3 is CANKLAGANNEQFF. The CDR3 DNA reads as TGTGCCAACAAACTAGCGGGGGCAAACAATGAGCAGTTCTTC.

As to this clone: Compared with germline, one end of the junction differs, possibly owing to a read error. Other DNA sequences in this sample translate to the same CDR3. V and J are TRBV4-1 and TRBJ1-5, with D possibly TRBD1 on 5 matching bases. CDR3 length equals 16 residues. Germline CDR1 reads MGHRA; CDR2 reads YSYEKL. The CDR3: CASSQGLQGGNQPQHF. For the CDR3, the DNA is TGTGCCAGCAGCCAAGGTCTGCAGGGCGGCAATCAGCCCCAGCATTTT.

The chain has TRBV7-8 and TRBJ1-2; 7 nucleotides agree with TRBD1. The ends lost 3 bases at V and 8 bases at J; junction bases unmatched: 12. Germline CDR1 reads SGHVS; CDR2 reads FQNEAQ. This CDR3 contains 15 residues. CDR3 nucleotides: TGTGCCAGCAGCTTCGTACAGGGGAGTTTTGGCGGCTACACCTTC. This translates into CASSFVQGSFGGYTF.

V is TRBV19 and J is TRBJ2-2; the match to TRBD2 covers 9 bases. CDR3 size: 15 residues. Germline V gene sequence: CDR1 LNHDA, CDR2 SQIVND (reference sequence). The junction had 6 bases not matched to a gene; V was cut back by 8 bases and J by 2 bases. The CDR3 here is CASESGGYNTGELFF. CDR3 nucleotide sequence: TGTGCCAGTGAAAGCGGGGGGTACAACACCGGGGAGCTGTTTTTT.

The chain combines TRBV5-5 with TRBJ2-7, with a possible D match to TRBD1 (6 bases). The germline CDR1 and CDR2 sequences are SGHKS and YYEKEE (reference sequence). V lost 4 bases and J 2 bases, leaving 16 bases between the germline ends. The length of the CDR3 is 15 residues. In nucleotides, the CDR3 is TGTGCCAGCAGCCCCCTCAGGACAGTGACCTACGAGCAGTACTTC. Translating gives CASSPLRTVTYEQYF.

This rearrangement joins TRBV7-8 to TRBJ2-5; a weak D match, TRBD2 (6 bases). Germline values: CDR1 SGHVS, CDR2 FQNEAQ. This CDR3 region has 15 residues. The ends were cut back, 5 bases at V and 10 bases at J, with 23 bases in the middle. Written as DNA, the CDR3 is TGTGCCAGCAGCACTCGAGACGGGTTCGGGGAGGACCAGTACTTC. Its protein is CASSTRDGFGEDQYF.

The genes are TRBV19 and TRBJ1-2, with 7 bases identical to TRBD1. V was pared by 8 bases and J by 3 bases, with 3 bases of the junction left unmatched. Germline-derived CDR1 and CDR2 are LNHDA and SQIVND (reference sequence). The CDR3 consists of 12 residues. CDR3 in amino acids: CASRDSDYGYTF. CDR3 coding DNA: TGTGCCAGTCGGGACAGTGACTATGGCTACACCTTC. The full variable domain, its missing parts supplied by reference TRBV19 and TRBJ1-2, is DGGITQSPKYLFRKEGQNVTLSCEQNLNHDAMYWYRQDPGQGLRLIYYSQIVNDFQKGDIAEGYSVSREKKESFPLTVTSAQKNPTAFYLCASRDSDYGYTFGSGTRLTVV.

The chain carries TRBV6-5 and TRBJ1-2; TRBD1 aligns across 10 bases. This CDR3 is built from 15 residues. The trim removed 5 bases at V and 4 bases at J, leaving 7 bases unmatched. Germline CDR1 and CDR2: MNHEY and SVGAGI. Written as DNA, the CDR3 is TGTGCCAGCAGTCCCGGGGGACAGGGGAGCTATGGCTACACCTTC. Protein: CASSPGGQGSYGYTF.

The rearrangement uses TRBV9 and TRBJ2-2; 7 bases align to TRBD2. Germline CDR1 SGDLS, CDR2 YYNGEE. CDR3 length equals 15 residues. J lost 8 bases, V lost 6 bases, and 13 bases had no gene match. The CDR3 loop reads CASTPSGGLEGELFF. CDR3 bases: TGTGCCAGCACCCCTAGCGGCGGACTTGAAGGGGAGCTGTTTTTT.

The chain is built from TRBV4-3 and TRBJ1-3; D not certain. V lost 0 bases, J lost 2 bases, and 8 bases lay in between. This CDR3 has 15 amino acids. Germline-derived CDR1 and CDR2 are LGHNA and YSLEER. The CDR3 reads CASSQDRYTGNTIYF. CDR3 bases: TGCGCCAGCAGCCAAGACAGGTATACTGGAAACACCATATATTTT.

The chain is built from TRBV18 and TRBJ1-2; a possible D gene is TRBD1 (6 bases). Germline loops: CDR1 KGHSH, CDR2 LQKENI. This CDR3 contains 15 residues. V was clipped by 3 bases and J by 4 bases, with 15 bases between them. The CDR3 DNA follows: TGTGCCAGCTCACCGGACAGCCTCAGCCTCTATGGCTACACCTTC. As protein: CASSPDSLSLYGYTF.